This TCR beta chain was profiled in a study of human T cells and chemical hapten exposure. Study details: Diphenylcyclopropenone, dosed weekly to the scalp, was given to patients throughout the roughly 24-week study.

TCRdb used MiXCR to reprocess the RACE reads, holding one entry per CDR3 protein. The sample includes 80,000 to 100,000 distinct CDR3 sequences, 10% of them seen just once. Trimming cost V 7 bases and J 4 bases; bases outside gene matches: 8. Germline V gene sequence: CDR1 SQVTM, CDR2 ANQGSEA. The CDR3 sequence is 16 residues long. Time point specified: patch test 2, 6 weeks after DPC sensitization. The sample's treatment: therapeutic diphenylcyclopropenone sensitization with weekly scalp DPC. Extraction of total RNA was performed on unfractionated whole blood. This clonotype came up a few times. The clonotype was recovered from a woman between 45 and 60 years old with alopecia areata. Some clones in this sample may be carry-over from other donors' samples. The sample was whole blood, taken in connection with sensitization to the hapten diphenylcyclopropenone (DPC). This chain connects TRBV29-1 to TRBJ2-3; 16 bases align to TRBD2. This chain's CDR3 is CSAPGLAGGKPDTQYF. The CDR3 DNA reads TGCAGCGCCCCGGGACTAGCGGGAGGGAAGCCAGATACGCAGTATTTT.